Each of the 24 T cell receptor beta chains below was sequenced from the same sample in a study of shared clonotypes between healthy human individuals. Data came from immunoSEQ multiplex PCR; TCRdb stores just in-frame clones and leaves some out. The data hold some 2,100,000 clones, with roughly 95% observed a single time. The material sequenced was naive CD4+ T cells sorted from blood. Described subset: CD45RA+ positively selected. These receptors were obtained from a young man in good health.

This clone was observed once. This chain links TRBV7-2 with TRBJ2-2, with D possibly being TRBD2 (6 bases). The CDR3 is made up of 15 amino acids. The V and J ends lost 0 bases and 5 bases respectively, with 10 bases between them. The germline V gene has CDR1 SGHTA and CDR2 FQGNSA. The CDR3 here is CASSLAGRGTGELFF. The DNA of the CDR3 is TGTGCCAGCAGCTTAGCGGGCCGGGGGACCGGGGAGCTGTTTTTT. Filled out from reference TRBV7-2 and TRBJ2-2, the complete variable domain reads GAGVSQSPSNKVTEKGKDVELRCDPISGHTALYWYRQSLGQGLEFLIYFQGNSAPDKSGLPSDRFSAERTGGSVSTLTIQRTQQEDSAVYLCASSLAGRGTGELFFGEGSRLTVL.

The rearrangement links TRBV5-4 to TRBJ2-5, with D perhaps TRBD1 (8 bases). Germline CDR1 reads SGHNT; CDR2 reads YYREEE (reference sequence). Trimming cost V 5 bases and J 5 bases, with 13 bases left between them. CDR3 length equals 13 residues. CDR3 coding DNA: TGTGCCAGCAGACAGGGGGGGAGCGAGACCCAGTACTTC. Residues: CASRQGGSETQYF.

CDR3 bases: TGTGCCTGGCAAGGCCTACTTCGGGGTTCGGGGGCCAACGTCCTGACTTTC. Its protein is CAWQGLLRGSGANVLTF. The chain couples TRBV30 to TRBJ2-6, with D perhaps TRBD2 (5 bases). The CDR3 sequence is 17 residues long. Germline V gene lookup returns CDR1 GTSNPN and CDR2 SVGIG (reference sequence). Trimming shortened V by 5 bases and J by 4 bases, and 21 bases separated the two germline ends.

The rearrangement uses TRBV6-5 and TRBJ2-3; possibly TRBD1 for D (5 bases). Germline V gene data show CDR1 as MNHEY and CDR2 as SVGAGI. The V end was cut by 6 bases, the J end by 0 bases, with 10 bases between. The CDR3 is 14 amino acids. The CDR3 region is CASSSRVSTDTQYF. Here the CDR3 DNA reads TGTGCCAGCAGCAGCAGGGTTAGCACAGATACGCAGTATTTT.

This rearrangement joins TRBV28 to TRBJ2-7; 12 bases match TRBD1. Germline values: CDR1 MDHEN, CDR2 SYDVKM. The V and J ends lost 8 bases and 5 bases, in that order; junction bases with no gene match: 16. The CDR3 has 17 amino acids. The CDR3 nucleotides are TGTGCCAGCCCACCACCCGGGACAGGGGGCGAGGTAAACGAGCAGTACTTC. It yields the protein CASPPPGTGGEVNEQYF.

The chain recombines TRBV5-5 with TRBJ2-7, with D possibly TRBD2 on 5 matching bases. Germline V gene lookup returns CDR1 SGHKS and CDR2 YYEKEE (reference sequence). There are 13 residues in the CDR3. V lost 4 bases and J lost 4, with 12 bases in between. The chain's CDR3 is CASSQIPGYEQYF. The CDR3 nucleotides are TGTGCCAGCAGCCAGATCCCGGGGTACGAGCAGTACTTC.

V is TRBV5-1 and J is TRBJ2-1; TRBD2 agrees at 9 bases. V shed 1 base and J 6 bases; nucleotides not matched to a gene: 5. Germline values: CDR1 SGHRS, CDR2 YFSETQ. The CDR3 has 15 amino acids. CDR3 protein: CASSLSVAGANEQFF. The CDR3 coding sequence is TGCGCCAGCAGCTTGTCGGTAGCGGGAGCCAATGAGCAGTTCTTC. The entire variable domain, with the rest obtained from reference TRBV5-1 and TRBJ2-1, is as follows: KAGVTQTPRYLIKTRGQQVTLSCSPISGHRSVSWYQQTPGQGLQFLFEYFSETQRNKGNFPGRFSGRQFSNSRSEMNVSTLELGDSALYLCASSLSVAGANEQFFGPGTRLTVL.

This chain uses TRBV6-6 with TRBJ1-4, with 7 bases aligning to TRBD1. V shed 6 bases and J 8 bases; nucleotides not matched to a gene: 9. The CDR3 spans 14 residues. Germline assignment: CDR1 MNHNY and CDR2 SVGAGI (reference sequence). The CDR3 loop is CASSPRQGGEKLFF. CDR3 DNA: TGTGCCAGCAGCCCCAGACAGGGAGGAGAAAAACTGTTTTTT.

V and J are TRBV29-1 and TRBJ2-2; the D gene is possibly TRBD2 (5 bases). The CDR3 runs 15 residues. V lost 0 bases and J 4 bases, leaving 12 bases between the germline ends. Germline-derived CDR1 and CDR2 are SQVTM and ANQGSEA. The CDR3 DNA sequence: TGCAGCGTTGAAGATCGTGACTACCTCACCGGGGAGCTGTTTTTT. Residues: CSVEDRDYLTGELFF.

V and J are TRBV30 and TRBJ2-1; D not certain. This CDR3 contains 11 residues. The V gene lost 7 bases and the J gene lost 7 bases, with 11 bases spanning the gap. The germline gives CDR1 GTSNPN, CDR2 SVGIG (reference sequence). The CDR3 is CAFRLLNEQFF. DNA for the CDR3: TGTGCCTTTCGCCTCCTGAATGAGCAGTTCTTC.

The chain couples TRBV5-1 to TRBJ2-2; no clear D gene. The length of the CDR3 is 15 residues. V lost 2 bases and J 5 bases, leaving 13 bases between the germline ends. Looked up from germline, CDR1 is SGHRS and CDR2 is YFSETQ. CDR3 sequence: CASSLSGFLTGELFF. The CDR3 nucleotides read TGCGCCAGCAGCTTAAGTGGATTTCTTACCGGGGAGCTGTTTTTT.

The chain recombines TRBV7-2 with TRBJ1-2; the D gene is possibly TRBD1 (6 bases). CDR3 length: 13 amino acids. V was cut by 4 bases and J by 6 bases, with 12 bases left in between. The V gene's germline CDR1 is SGHTA and CDR2 FQGNSA. The CDR3 sequence is CASSYPGADGYTF. CDR3 coding DNA: TGTGCCAGCAGCTATCCGGGGGCGGATGGCTACACCTTC.

The rearrangement joins TRBV5-4 to TRBJ2-2; 9 nucleotides agree with TRBD2. V trimming: 4 bases; J trimming: 0 bases; junction bases outside the gene matches: 4. The length of the CDR3 is 16 residues. The germline CDR1 and CDR2 sequences are SGHNT and YYREEE (reference sequence). The CDR3 here is CASSLGLATNTGELFF. CDR3 bases: TGTGCCAGCAGCCTGGGACTAGCTACGAACACCGGGGAGCTGTTTTTT.

The chain combines TRBV7-2 with TRBJ2-7, with D perhaps TRBD1 (6 bases). CDR1 is SGHTA, CDR2 FQGNSA, per germline. Deletions cut 5 bases from V and 2 bases from J, with 16 bases between. The CDR3 loop spans 15 amino acids. In nucleotides, the CDR3 is TGTGCCAGCAGCCCCCACAGGGTTTCCCCCTACGAGCAGTACTTC. Translating it yields CASSPHRVSPYEQYF.

The rearrangement links TRBV7-2 to TRBJ2-3, with 10 bases identical to TRBD1. The CDR3 covers 15 residues. Germline V gives CDR1 SGHTA, CDR2 FQGNSA. V shed 5 bases and J 8 bases; nucleotides not matched to a gene: 10. DNA of the CDR3: TGTGCCAGCAGCCCCTGGACAGGGGGATCCTTTACGCAGTATTTT. Translation: CASSPWTGGSFTQYF.

This CDR3 reads CASRETGGARTEAFF. Written as DNA, the CDR3 is TGTGCCAGCAGAGAGACAGGGGGCGCGCGGACTGAAGCTTTCTTT. V gene TRBV7-9 combines with J gene TRBJ1-1; 10 positions agree with TRBD1. Germline loops: CDR1 SEHNR, CDR2 FQNEAQ (reference sequence). V gave up 6 bases and J gave up 5 bases; unmatched junction bases: 9. This CDR3 has 15 amino acids.

Concerning this clone: The sample contains more than one DNA sequence encoding this CDR3. This rearrangement joins TRBV30 to TRBJ2-2; no reliable D call. CDR3 length: 13 residues. Trimming took off 0 bases at V and 8 bases at J, with 10 bases between the two ends. Germline values: CDR1 GTSNPN, CDR2 SVGIG (reference sequence). The CDR3 DNA reads TGTGCCTGGAGTGTACGTTGGTCGGGGGAGCTGTTTTTT. It codes for CAWSVRWSGELFF.

This chain joins TRBV19 and TRBJ2-2; TRBD2 matches at 8 bases. Germline V CDR1 and CDR2: LNHDA, SQIVND (reference sequence). After removal of 3 bases from V and 5 bases from J, the junction contained 8 bases not matched to a gene. This CDR3 is built from 16 residues. DNA for the CDR3: TGTGCCAGTAGTATCCCCGGGACTAGATCGACCGGGGAGCTGTTTTTT. It yields the protein CASSIPGTRSTGELFF.

This rearrangement joins TRBV29-1 to TRBJ2-1; D unresolved. CDR1 is SQVTM, CDR2 ANQGSEA, per germline. V lost 0 bases to trimming and J lost 0 bases, with 12 bases between them. The length of the CDR3 is 16 residues. Here the CDR3 DNA reads TGCAGCGTTGAAGATCCGGGCGTTACCTCCTACAATGAGCAGTTCTTC. It codes for CSVEDPGVTSYNEQFF.

The V and J genes are TRBV7-8 and TRBJ1-6; possibly TRBD1 for D (6 bases). The CDR3 sequence is 18 residues long. V lost 1 base and J 5 bases, leaving 18 bases between the germline ends. Germline V gene data show CDR1 as SGHVS and CDR2 as FQNEAQ. CDR3 coding DNA: TGTGCCAGCAGCTTAGGTCCCTCCTCGGGGGGCAATAATTCACCCCTCCACTTT. Translation: CASSLGPSSGGNNSPLHF.

The V call is TRBV12-5, the J call TRBJ1-6; no firm D call. The V end lost 0 bases, the J end lost 0 bases, and 6 bases lay between the germline ends. This CDR3 has 16 amino acids. The V gene's germline CDR1 is LGHNT and CDR2 FRNRAP. CDR3 protein: CASGLVRDSYNSPLHF. CDR3 DNA: TGTGCTAGTGGTTTGGTAAGGGACTCCTATAATTCACCCCTCCACTTT. The variable domain in full, with the rest retrieved from reference TRBV12-5 and TRBJ1-6, is DARVTQTPRHKVTEMGQEVTMRCQPILGHNTVFWYRQTMMQGLELLAYFRNRAPLDDSGMPKDRFSAEMPDATLATLKIQPSEPRDSAVYFCASGLVRDSYNSPLHFGNGTRLTVT.

The chain carries TRBV28 and TRBJ1-5; 8 nucleotides agree with TRBD1. This CDR3 has 15 amino acids. Germline V gene data show CDR1 as MDHEN and CDR2 as SYDVKM. J was trimmed by 1 base and V by 5 bases; bases with no gene match: 4. The CDR3 sequence: CASSTDRGSNQPQHF. DNA for the CDR3: TGTGCCAGCAGTACCGACAGGGGCAGCAATCAGCCCCAGCATTTT.

This clone was observed a single time. This chain links TRBV5-8 with TRBJ2-6; D gene uncertain. The germline gives CDR1 SGHTS, CDR2 YDEGEE. V was shortened by 4 bases and J by 0 bases, with 8 bases between the two germline ends. The CDR3 has 15 residues. The DNA for the CDR3 is TGTGCCAGCAGCCTTGGTTCCTCTGGGGCCAACGTCCTGACTTTC. It translates to CASSLGSSGANVLTF.

This chain joins TRBV18 and TRBJ2-7; 9 nucleotides line up with TRBD1. V dropped 0 bases and J dropped 3; count of bases not matched to a gene: 15. CDR1 is KGHSH, CDR2 LQKENI, per germline. This CDR3 contains 19 residues. The CDR3 sequence: CASSPPAARTGANLYEQYF. The CDR3 region has the DNA TGTGCCAGCTCACCACCGGCAGCTAGGACAGGGGCCAACCTCTACGAGCAGTACTTC.